Here is one T cell receptor (beta chain) with its context. This clone's antigen is unknown. No per-base quality is available; no much larger clone lies one base away. CDR1 and CDR2, looked up from the germline V gene (reference sequence), are LNHNV and YYDKDF. The cysteine opens and the phenylalanine closes a CDR3 of 15 amino acids. Of all the DNA, just the CDR3 is kept, 45 bases in frame from base 1. The V and J ends are trimmed by 1 base and 2 bases, leaving 9 bases between them. The record originates from a study of shared T cell receptors in the human thymus (dated by TCRdb to the early 2020s). Regarding the study in general: The study investigated the way shared, self-reactive T-cell receptor alpha chains are produced in the human thymus.

Preparation of the library involved the immunoSEQ multiplex PCR assay. TCRdb retrieved this table from immuneACCESS and kept in-frame rearrangements only. Not all clones are present; in checked studies, unresolved V genes account for under half, and no reason is known for the remainder. In this sample the table shows roughly 700,000 clones, around 87% of which occur a single time. In total, the top ten clones hold approximately 0.011% of the sample. The same data also went into a second study, on human thymus T cells. The second paper states: Donors were immunologically healthy infants undergoing open corrective cardiac surgery for congenital heart defects in Finland. Thymus tissue was collected as surgical resects that were removed during corrective cardiac surgery. V and J gene segment usage appeared biased in both thymic and peripheral blood repertoires. The related research found that thymic TCR repertoires overlapped highly between unrelated individuals. TCR alpha and beta repertoires from about eight infant thymus samples and four related peripheral blood samples were characterized in the study. Donor ages ranged from about 7 to 244 days, and the cohort comprised five to seven male and a couple of female infants. Thymocytes were mechanically released from the tissue and were stored as pellets of roughly 10-32 million cells at -70 degrees C. Genomic DNA was extracted from frozen cell pellets with a QIAsymphony instrument. The immunoSEQ multiplex PCR assay was used to amplify the TCRB and TCRAD loci from a standardized amount of quality-controlled genomic DNA. The V(D)J region was spanned by amplicons of a length sufficient to cover the CDR3 and to identify V and J genes. The commercial immunoSEQ service was used to sequence amplicons on an Illumina platform. Primer bias and sequencing errors were corrected as previously described, and TCRAD and TCRB were defined on the basis of the IMGT database. immunoSEQ Analyzer 3.0 and VDJTools were used for repertoire analysis, which covered basic statistics, V/J segment usage, diversity estimates, rarefaction and pairwise overlap. Diversity was estimated using the Chao1, ChaoE, Efron-Thisted, Shannon and inverse Simpson indices, and was also estimated on datasets down-sampled to the size of the smallest sample. Repertoire overlap used strict matching of CDR3 nucleotide sequence, V gene and J gene, with Jaccard-based multidimensional scaling clustering. Thymus samples yielded on average about 810,000 unique TCRB clonotypes, compared with around 91,000 from blood samples.

Sample: thymocytes. This receptor chain uses TRBV15 and TRBJ2-1; 5 matching bases give a weak D call of TRBD2. The origin of this receptor is a boy less than two years old with a congenital heart defect. Donor details come from another sample of the same person, matched by shared clones. The nucleotide sequence reads as follows: TGTGCCACCAGCAGAGTTTCGCGGGCCTACAATGAGCAGTTCTTC. This yields the protein CATSRVSRAYNEQFF.